A single sample gave rise to the 30 T cell receptor beta chains below, sequenced in a study of blood T cells in healthy people across ages. Combining a sample-barcoded 5' primer with a J-beta primer mix, a second PCR ran for roughly 6 to 12 cycles. TCRdb re-derived calls from the 5' RACE reads in MiXCR, one entry per CDR3 protein. Of 1.5 million to 2 million distinct CDR3 sequences listed, 40% to 55% are singletons. Sequences were obtained from blood. All receptors derive from a woman aged 40 to 55 in good health.

CDR3 coding DNA: TGTGCCAGCAGAATAGGACAGGACCCAAACCAAGAGACCCAGTACTTC. Protein sequence: CASRIGQDPNQETQYF. The genes are TRBV4-2 and TRBJ2-5; 7 positions agree with TRBD1. CDR1 and CDR2 from the germline V gene are LGHNA and YNFKEQ. This CDR3 is built from 16 residues. V lost 6 bases, J lost 0 bases, and 10 bases stayed unmatched.

This clonotype was seen more than once but under ten times. V gene TRBV20-1 combines with J gene TRBJ1-5; D call uncertain. This CDR3 is built from 15 residues. Germline V lookup: CDR1 DFQATT, CDR2 SNEGSKA (reference sequence). Trimming removed 0 bases at V and 4 bases at J, with 13 bases between. Here the CDR3 DNA reads TGCAGTGCTAGAGATGCGGGGATATCAAATCAGCCCCAGCATTTT. Its translation: CSARDAGISNQPQHF.

In its sample, this clonotype was seen a few times. The chain combines TRBV7-2 with TRBJ2-7; D may be TRBD1 (5 bases). Germline loops: CDR1 SGHTA, CDR2 FQGNSA. The CDR3 has 15 residues. Trimming shortened V by 5 bases and J by 0 bases, and 14 bases separated the two germline ends. The CDR3 sequence is CASSQTAATSYEQYF. In DNA form, the CDR3 reads TGTGCCAGCAGCCAGACAGCTGCCACCTCCTACGAGCAGTACTTC.

V is TRBV6-2 or TRBV6-3 and J is TRBJ2-4; 9 bases align to TRBD2. The DNA end is more similar to TRBJ2-7, so the J call may be wrong. The CDR3 has 15 amino acids. Germline CDR1 MNHEY, CDR2 SVGEGT. CDR3 DNA sequence: TGTGCCAGCAGTTACTCTGCGGGGGGGACCTACGAGCAGTACTTC. This gives the protein CASSYSAGGTYEQYF.

The chain couples TRBV10-3 to TRBJ2-1; D may be TRBD1 (5 bases). The germline V gene has CDR1 ENHRY and CDR2 SYGVKD. Trimming stripped 5 bases from V and 2 bases from J, with 13 bases between. The length of the CDR3 is 15 residues. This CDR3 is CAISSPTAPYNEQFF. In nucleotides, the CDR3 is TGTGCCATCAGTTCTCCGACAGCCCCCTACAATGAGCAGTTCTTC.

This chain connects TRBV9 to TRBJ2-3, with D perhaps TRBD2 (6 bases). V was cut by 0 bases and J by 1 base, with 12 bases left in between. The CDR3 consists of 16 residues. CDR1 is SGDLS, CDR2 YYNGEE, per germline. The CDR3 DNA reads as TGTGCCAGCAGCGTAGATCCCCGCGGGGGCACAGATACGCAGTATTTT. It codes for CASSVDPRGGTDTQYF.

The chain carries TRBV29-1 and TRBJ1-4; D is ambiguous. The CDR3 consists of 13 residues. V shed 3 bases and J shed 7 bases, with 12 bases lying between them. CDR1 and CDR2 (germline): SQVTM, ANQGSEA. In DNA form, the CDR3 reads TGCAGCGTTGAGGGTAGCCTGGGTGAAAAACTGTTTTTT. This translates into CSVEGSLGEKLFF.

This clonotype has only a few counts. J is TRBJ2-7 and V is TRBV29-1; 9 positions match TRBD1. Germline assignment: CDR1 SQVTM and CDR2 ANQGSEA. The CDR3 is 13 amino acids. V was pared by 6 bases and J by 2 bases, with 5 bases of the junction left unmatched. The CDR3 reads CSVKRTGAYEQYF. As DNA, the CDR3 is TGCAGCGTGAAGAGGACAGGGGCCTACGAGCAGTACTTC.

This clonotype was detected a few times. The chain combines TRBV7-9 with TRBJ2-7, with D possibly matching TRBD1 (6 bases). CDR1 SEHNR and CDR2 FQNEAQ come from the germline V gene (reference sequence). The CDR3 runs 17 residues. Trimming shortened V by 0 bases and J by 4 bases, and 19 bases separated the two germline ends. CDR3 bases: TGTGCCAGCAGCTTAGCGCTACTTACAGGGAGATTTTACGAGCAGTACTTC. Protein: CASSLALLTGRFYEQYF.

The chain is built from TRBV9 and TRBJ1-2; D perhaps matches TRBD1 (6 bases). The CDR3 has 15 residues. Trimming pared 0 bases from V and 3 bases from J, leaving 12 bases between. Germline V gene lookup returns CDR1 SGDLS and CDR2 YYNGEE. The CDR3 sequence: CASSVAQGGHYGYTF. CDR3 sequence (DNA): TGTGCCAGCAGCGTAGCACAGGGAGGGCACTATGGCTACACCTTC.

This rearrangement joins TRBV29-1 to TRBJ2-4, with D unresolved. The DNA end lines up better with TRBJ2-7; the J call may be wrong. Germline-derived CDR1 and CDR2 are SQVTM and ANQGSEA. The CDR3 spans 15 residues. The CDR3 DNA sequence: TGCAGCGTTGAAGGTTCTGGGCGGTCCACCTACGAGCAGTACTTC. Its protein product is CSVEGSGRSTYEQYF.

This clonotype has only a few counts. V is TRBV12-3 or TRBV12-4 and J is TRBJ1-4; D remains unclear. This CDR3 contains 14 residues. With 6 bases removed from V and 8 bases from J, the gap between germline ends came to 16 bases. The CDR3 nucleotides are TGTGCCAGCAGCCGTGGGAGGGTCGGAGAAAAACTGTTTTTT. Its translation: CASSRGRVGEKLFF.

This clonotype has just a few counts. The rearrangement uses TRBV27 and TRBJ2-5; D may be TRBD1 (6 bases). This CDR3 region has 14 residues. V was trimmed by 5 bases and J by 9 bases, leaving 19 bases between them. Germline CDR1 MNHEY, CDR2 SMNVEV (reference sequence). Here the CDR3 DNA reads TGTGCCAGCAGTCTAGCTCAGGGGCCGAGGGCCCAGTACTTC. It encodes CASSLAQGPRAQYF.

The genes are TRBV27 and TRBJ1-4; TRBD1 agrees at 8 bases. Losses at the gene ends were 6 bases for V and 5 bases for J; bases not matched to a gene: 8. There are 15 residues in the CDR3. CDR1 MNHEY and CDR2 SMNVEV come from the germline V gene (reference sequence). DNA for the CDR3: TGTGCCAGCAGGCTTACACAGGGGGGGAATGAAAAACTGTTTTTT. As protein: CASRLTQGGNEKLFF.

This clonotype has a handful of counts. The chain uses TRBV10-3 and TRBJ2-1; TRBD2 aligns across 10 bases. Germline V gene lookup returns CDR1 ENHRY and CDR2 SYGVKD. V lost 6 bases, J lost 3 bases, and 5 bases stayed unmatched. The CDR3 is 15 amino acids. This CDR3 reads CAIRKGTSDYNEQFF. The CDR3 DNA reads TGTGCCATCAGAAAGGGGACTAGCGACTACAATGAGCAGTTCTTC.

This clonotype was counted between two and nine times. V usage is TRBV11-2 and J usage is TRBJ2-7; tentative D call: TRBD2 (6 bases). This CDR3 is built from 16 residues. Trimming pared 1 base from V and 2 bases from J, leaving 15 bases between. Germline V CDR1 and CDR2: SGHAT, FQNNGV. The CDR3 is CASSLVSQGGPYEQYF. The CDR3 DNA sequence: TGTGCCAGCAGCTTAGTCTCCCAGGGAGGACCCTACGAGCAGTACTTC.

This clonotype was counted ten times or more. J is TRBJ2-5 and V is TRBV5-6; 7 positions agree with TRBD1. Per the germline V gene, CDR1 is SGHDT and CDR2 is YYEEEE. The CDR3 totals 15 residues. V gave up 3 bases and J gave up 1 base; unmatched junction bases: 6. The CDR3 sequence is CASSWGQTTQETQYF. CDR3 in DNA: TGTGCCAGCAGCTGGGGACAGACCACCCAAGAGACCCAGTACTTC.

This chain joins TRBV20-1 and TRBJ1-2; no reliable D call. The germline gives CDR1 DFQATT, CDR2 SNEGSKA (reference sequence). The germline V and J ends were trimmed by 3 bases and 8 bases, with 22 bases remaining between them. This CDR3 region has 15 residues. The DNA of the CDR3 is TGCAGTGCTAGGCCCCCTTATGTACATCCGTACGGCTACACCTTC. Its protein is CSARPPYVHPYGYTF.

The chain links TRBV12-3 or TRBV12-4 to TRBJ2-2; D is ambiguous. Trimming cost V 2 bases and J 5 bases, with 12 bases left between them. This CDR3 spans 15 amino acids. The CDR3 region has the DNA TGTGCCAGCAGTTTAAAAGCACCTAGAACCGGGGAGCTGTTTTTT. Amino acid sequence: CASSLKAPRTGELFF.

The V and J genes are TRBV20-1 and TRBJ1-2; 8 bases are shared with TRBD1. The germline V gene has CDR1 DFQATT and CDR2 SNEGSKA (reference sequence). The junction had 12 bases not matched to a gene; V was cut back by 6 bases and J by 6 bases. The CDR3 sequence is 14 residues long. This CDR3 reads CSADSRTGRDGYTF. In DNA, the CDR3 is TGCAGTGCAGACAGTCGGACAGGGAGGGATGGCTACACCTTC.

This clonotype has just a few counts. The chain links TRBV5-1 to TRBJ2-3; TRBD1 matches 8 bases. Germline assignment: CDR1 SGHRS and CDR2 YFSETQ. The CDR3 is 16 amino acids. V shed 1 base, J shed 1 base, and the junction held 5 bases outside the gene matches. CDR3 sequence reads: CASSLTDREGTDTQYF. The CDR3 DNA sequence: TGCGCCAGCAGCTTGACGGACAGGGAGGGCACAGATACGCAGTATTTT.

This clonotype was detected a few times. The gene calls are TRBV4-1 and TRBJ2-1, with D unresolved. From germline, CDR1 is MGHRA and CDR2 YSYEKL. V was pared by 4 bases and J by 4 bases, with 17 bases between. The CDR3 totals 16 residues. CDR3 nucleotides: TGCGCCAGCAGCCTTGTGAACCCGACTCCATACAATGAGCAGTTCTTC. As protein: CASSLVNPTPYNEQFF.

The J gene is TRBJ1-2, the V gene TRBV11-2; TRBD1 might be the D (6 bases). Germline V lookup: CDR1 SGHAT, CDR2 FQNNGV. The CDR3 spans 15 residues. Trimming cost V 1 base and J 6 bases, with 15 bases left between them. This chain's CDR3 is CASSLGQGPGDGYTF. In nucleotides, the CDR3 is TGTGCCAGCAGCTTAGGGCAGGGGCCCGGGGATGGCTACACCTTC.

The chain is built from TRBV11-1 and TRBJ1-1; D is unclear. Germline V gene lookup returns CDR1 SGHAT and CDR2 FQDESV (reference sequence). The CDR3 sequence is 15 residues long. Between the trimmed V and J ends, which lost 5 bases and 1 base, there was a span of 14 bases. CDR3 protein: CASSLSVGPNTEAFF. The CDR3 DNA reads as TGTGCCAGCAGCCTCTCGGTAGGACCGAACACTGAAGCTTTCTTT. Variable domain in full (rest from reference TRBV11-1 and TRBJ1-1): EAEVAQSPRYKITEKSQAVAFWCDPISGHATLYWYRQILGQGPELLVQFQDESVVDDSQLPKDRFSAERLKGVDSTLKIQPAELGDSAMYLCASSLSVGPNTEAFFGQGTRLTVV.

The V call is TRBV7-9, the J call TRBJ2-5, with 8 bases matching TRBD2. The V gene end was trimmed by 5 bases and the J gene end by 2 bases; junction bases not matched to a gene: 10. This CDR3 has 16 amino acids. Germline values: CDR1 SEHNR, CDR2 FQNEAQ (reference sequence). The CDR3 spells CASSPRVSGGQETQYF. The CDR3 coding sequence is TGTGCCAGCAGCCCACGGGTGAGCGGGGGACAAGAGACCCAGTACTTC.

The chain employs TRBV3-1 and TRBJ2-3; a weak D match, TRBD1 (6 bases). The germline V gene encodes CDR1 LGHDT and CDR2 YNNKEL (reference sequence). Trimming took 3 bases from V and 2 from J, leaving 12 bases between them. The CDR3 runs to 15 residues. The CDR3 nucleotides are TGTGCCAGCAGCCACGGCACAGGGAACACAGATACGCAGTATTTT. Protein product: CASSHGTGNTDTQYF.

This chain links TRBV6-6 with TRBJ2-1; 9 nucleotides match TRBD2. Germline lookup yields CDR1 MNHNY and CDR2 SVGAGI (reference sequence). CDR3 length: 16 residues. Trimming took 0 bases from V and 4 from J; bases not matched to a gene: 4. DNA for the CDR3: TGTGCCAGCAGTTACTCGCGGGGGGGGCAGTACAATGAGCAGTTCTTC. Translating it yields CASSYSRGGQYNEQFF.

This clonotype was detected a few times. The chain combines TRBV4-3 with TRBJ2-3; D possibly corresponds to TRBD1 (5 bases). The CDR3 sequence is 16 residues long. Germline CDR1 and CDR2: LGHNA and YSLEER. V lost 0 bases and J lost 2, with 12 bases in between. CDR3 in amino acids: CASSQDGRVNTDTQYF. CDR3 sequence (DNA): TGCGCCAGCAGCCAAGACGGCAGGGTCAACACAGATACGCAGTATTTT.

The chain employs TRBV5-6 and TRBJ2-1; a weak D match, TRBD2 (6 bases). The CDR3 has 14 residues. V lost 4 bases to trimming and J lost 5 bases, with 13 bases between them. CDR1 and CDR2 from the germline V gene are SGHDT and YYEEEE. CDR3 in amino acids: CASSRGYGDNEQFF. CDR3 in DNA: TGTGCCAGCAGCCGGGGGTACGGCGACAATGAGCAGTTCTTC.

This clonotype was found a few times. The chain combines TRBV12-3 or TRBV12-4 with TRBJ1-2; D gene uncertain. V shed 7 bases and J shed 2 bases, with 8 bases lying between them. The CDR3 runs to 12 residues. The CDR3: CASNRRNYGYTF. CDR3 sequence (DNA): TGTGCCAGCAATCGACGGAACTATGGCTACACCTTC.